Sequencing of this T cell receptor beta chain was carried out in a study of shared clonotypes between healthy human individuals. Study-wide background: CD4 naive and CD4 memory each took three plates per donor, while CD8 naive took two and CD8 memory one. Study observations and caveats: The study found about 5% of naive CD4 clonotypes shared across a few donors. Lower generation probabilities were found for non-shared clonotypes than for those shared by all four donors.

Naive CD8 isolation took CD45RO-negative cells positively selected for CCR7 and excluded terminally differentiated effector memory CD45RA+ cells. Measured with immunoSEQ multiplex PCR; TCRdb has only the in-frame clones, and not every one. The sample lists hundreds of thousands of clones, 98% occurring once. The CDR3 consists of 13 residues. V dropped 2 bases and J dropped 3 bases, with 8 bases sitting between them. Germline V gives CDR1 SEHNR, CDR2 FQNEAQ (reference sequence). A remark on this clone: The antigen is unknown.

This TCR was recovered from a man aged 30 to 45 in good health. The genes are TRBV7-9 and TRBJ2-7; possible D gene TRBD1, 5 bases. Sequences were obtained from naive CD8+ T cells sorted from blood. The CDR3 sequence: CASSLMDNYEQYF. The CDR3 coding sequence is TGTGCCAGCAGCTTAATGGACAACTACGAGCAGTACTTC.